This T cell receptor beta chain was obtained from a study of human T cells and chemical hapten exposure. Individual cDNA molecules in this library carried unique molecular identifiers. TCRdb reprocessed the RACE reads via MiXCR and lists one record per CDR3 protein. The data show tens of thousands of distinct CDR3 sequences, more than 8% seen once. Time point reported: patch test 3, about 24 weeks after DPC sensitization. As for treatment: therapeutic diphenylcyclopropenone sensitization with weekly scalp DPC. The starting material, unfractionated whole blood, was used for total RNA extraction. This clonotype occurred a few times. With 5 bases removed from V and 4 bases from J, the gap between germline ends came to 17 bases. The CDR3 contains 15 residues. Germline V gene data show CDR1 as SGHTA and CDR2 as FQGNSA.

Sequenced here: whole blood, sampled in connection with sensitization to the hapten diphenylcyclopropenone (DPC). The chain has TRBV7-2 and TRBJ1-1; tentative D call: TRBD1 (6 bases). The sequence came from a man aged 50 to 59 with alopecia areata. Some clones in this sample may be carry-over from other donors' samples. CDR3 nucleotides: TGTGCCAGCAGCCCACGGGGGGCCACGGCCACTGAAGCTTTCTTT. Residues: CASSPRGATATEAFF.